This T cell receptor beta chain originates from a study of T cell repertoires in cytomegalovirus infection. Study summary: CMV epitopes used comprised recently identified HLA-C-restricted ones and well-studied HLA-B-restricted ones. The study's findings and limits: Clonotype analysis showed dominance of the ex vivo response by HLA-C-restricted CMV-specific TCR beta clonotypes.

With regard to this clonotype: Its specificity is not known.

Per the germline V gene, CDR1 is MNHNY and CDR2 is SVGAGI (reference sequence). The CDR3 length is 15 residues. Trimming cost V 6 bases and J 5 bases; bases outside gene matches: 7. TCRdb redid the calling of the reads with MiXCR, one entry per CDR3 protein. The sample yields fewer than 1,000,000 distinct CDR3 sequences, roughly 30% seen once. The chain recombines TRBV6-6 with TRBJ1-5; 10 nucleotides align to TRBD1. The TCR sequence derives from a human donor in good health (CMV status not recorded). Some clones in this sample may be carry-over from other donors' samples. The sequences come from cultured CD8+ T cells from PBMCs, collected from culture after CMV antigen stimulation. In DNA form, the CDR3 reads TGTGCCAGCAGCTTCGACAGGGGGCGGGATCAGCCCCAGCATTTT. It yields the protein CASSFDRGRDQPQHF.